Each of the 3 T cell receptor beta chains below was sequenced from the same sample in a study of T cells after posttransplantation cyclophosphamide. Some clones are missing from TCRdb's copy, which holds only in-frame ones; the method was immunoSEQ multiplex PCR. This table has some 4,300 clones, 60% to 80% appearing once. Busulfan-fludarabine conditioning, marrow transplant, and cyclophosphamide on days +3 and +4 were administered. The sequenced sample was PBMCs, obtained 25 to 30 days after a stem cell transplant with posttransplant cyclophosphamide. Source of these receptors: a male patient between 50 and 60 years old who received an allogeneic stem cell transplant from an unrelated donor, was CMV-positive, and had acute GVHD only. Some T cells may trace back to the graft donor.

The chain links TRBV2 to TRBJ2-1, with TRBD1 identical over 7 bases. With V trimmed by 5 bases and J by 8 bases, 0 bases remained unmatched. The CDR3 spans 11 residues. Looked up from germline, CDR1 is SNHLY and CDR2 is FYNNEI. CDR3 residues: CASSTGDEQFF. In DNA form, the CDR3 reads TGTGCCAGCAGTACAGGGGATGAGCAGTTCTTC. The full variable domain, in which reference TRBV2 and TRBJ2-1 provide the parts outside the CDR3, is EPEVTQTPSHQVTQMGQEVILRCVPISNHLYFYWYRQILGQKVEFLVSFYNNEISEKSEIFDDQFSVERPDGSNFTLKIRSTKLEDSAMYFCASSTGDEQFFGPGTRLTVL.

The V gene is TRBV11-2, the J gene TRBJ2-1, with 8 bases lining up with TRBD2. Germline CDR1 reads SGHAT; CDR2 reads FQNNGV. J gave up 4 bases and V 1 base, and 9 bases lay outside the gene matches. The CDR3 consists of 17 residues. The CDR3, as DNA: TGTGCCAGCAGCTTAGGAGAGGCGGGAGGCCCGTACAATGAGCAGTTCTTC. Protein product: CASSLGEAGGPYNEQFF.

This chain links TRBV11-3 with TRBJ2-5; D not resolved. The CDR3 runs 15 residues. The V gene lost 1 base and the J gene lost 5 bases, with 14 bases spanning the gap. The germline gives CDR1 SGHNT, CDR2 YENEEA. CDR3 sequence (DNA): TGTGCCAGCAGCTTAGTTCCCAGGTCTCTCGAGACCCAGTACTTC. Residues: CASSLVPRSLETQYF.